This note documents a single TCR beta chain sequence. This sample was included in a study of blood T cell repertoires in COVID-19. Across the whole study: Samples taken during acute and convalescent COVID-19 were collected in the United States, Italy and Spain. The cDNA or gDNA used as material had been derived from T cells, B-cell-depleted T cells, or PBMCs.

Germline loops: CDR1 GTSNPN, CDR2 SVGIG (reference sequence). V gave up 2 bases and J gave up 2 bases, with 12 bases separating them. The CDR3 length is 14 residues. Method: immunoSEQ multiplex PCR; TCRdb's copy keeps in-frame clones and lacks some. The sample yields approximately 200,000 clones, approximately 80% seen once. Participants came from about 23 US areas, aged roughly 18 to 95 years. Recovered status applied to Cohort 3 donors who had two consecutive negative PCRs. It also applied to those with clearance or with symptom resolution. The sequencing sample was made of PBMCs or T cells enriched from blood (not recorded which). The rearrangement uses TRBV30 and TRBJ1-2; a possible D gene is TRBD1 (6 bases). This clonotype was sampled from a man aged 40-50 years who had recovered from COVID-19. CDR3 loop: CAWSQGQLNYGYTF. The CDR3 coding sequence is TGTGCCTGGAGTCAAGGACAGTTGAACTATGGCTACACCTTC.